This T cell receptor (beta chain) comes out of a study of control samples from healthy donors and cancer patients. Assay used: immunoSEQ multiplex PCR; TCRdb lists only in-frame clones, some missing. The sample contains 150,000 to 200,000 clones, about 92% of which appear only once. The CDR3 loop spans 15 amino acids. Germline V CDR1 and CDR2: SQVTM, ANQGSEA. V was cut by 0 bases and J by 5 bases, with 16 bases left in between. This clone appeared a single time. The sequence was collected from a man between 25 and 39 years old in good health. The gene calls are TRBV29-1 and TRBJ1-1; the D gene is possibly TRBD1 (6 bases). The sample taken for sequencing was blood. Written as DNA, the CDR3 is TGCAGCGTTGAAGATCATCACAGGGTGGGAACTGAAGCTTTCTTT. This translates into CSVEDHHRVGTEAFF.